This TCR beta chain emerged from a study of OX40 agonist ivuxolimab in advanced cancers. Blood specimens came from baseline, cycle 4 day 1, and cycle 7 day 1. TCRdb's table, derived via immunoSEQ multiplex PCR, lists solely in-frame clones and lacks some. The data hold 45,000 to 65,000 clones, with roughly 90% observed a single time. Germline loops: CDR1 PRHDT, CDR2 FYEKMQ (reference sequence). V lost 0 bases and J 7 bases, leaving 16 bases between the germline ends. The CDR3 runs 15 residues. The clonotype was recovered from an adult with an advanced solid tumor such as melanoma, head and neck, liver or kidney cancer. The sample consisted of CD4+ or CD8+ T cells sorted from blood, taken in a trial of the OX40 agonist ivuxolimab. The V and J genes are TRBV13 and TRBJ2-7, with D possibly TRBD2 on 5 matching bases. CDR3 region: CASSLGRVLPGEQYF. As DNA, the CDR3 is TGTGCCAGCAGCTTAGGTAGGGTTCTTCCGGGAGAGCAGTACTTC.